These 8 T cell receptor beta chains came from one sample sequenced in a study of blood T cells in healthy people across ages (dated by TCRdb to between 2014 and 2016). Preparation of the library involved 5' RACE. Sequencing relied on an Illumina HiSeq 2500. A second PCR of roughly 7 to 11 cycles was run with a J-beta primer mix and a sample-barcoded 5' primer. The public sequencing data were trimmed at Q25 with fastp and processed into clonotypes with MiXCR by TCRdb, which kept only in-frame beta chains. Rows with one shared CDR3 protein collapse into an entry with the most common genes and DNA. This sample is represented by roughly 1,800,000 distinct CDR3 sequences; 49% of them were singletons. The ten top clones hold approximately 2.1% of the sample. The sample taken for sequencing was blood. These receptors originate from a woman aged 40 to 50 in good health.

A few counts support this clonotype. The rearrangement uses TRBV29-1 and TRBJ1-6; D unclear. V was pared by 5 bases and J by 11 bases, with 13 bases between. Germline lookup yields CDR1 SQVTM and CDR2 ANQGSEA. The CDR3 covers 12 residues. The CDR3 DNA reads TGCAGCGTTCAACTTGGCGAGGCACCCCTCCACTTT. It is translated as CSVQLGEAPLHF. The full variable domain, its missing parts supplied by reference TRBV29-1 and TRBJ1-6, is SAVISQKPSRDICQRGTSLTIQCQVDSQVTMMFWYRQQPGQSLTLIATANQGSEATYESGFVIDKFPISRPNLTFSTLTVSNMSPEDSSIYLCSVQLGEAPLHFGNGTRLTVT.

This chain connects TRBV10-3 to TRBJ1-6; D is uncertain. Germline lookup yields CDR1 ENHRY and CDR2 SYGVKD. This CDR3 is built from 15 residues. V dropped 6 bases and J dropped 6 bases, with 15 bases sitting between them. The CDR3 DNA is TGTGCCATCAGCGAAGGGCTATTTGGTAATTCACCCCTCCACTTT. Translation gives CAISEGLFGNSPLHF.

The CDR3 region is CASSHGRDYEQYF. As DNA, the CDR3 is TGTGCCAGCAGCCACGGACGTGACTACGAGCAGTACTTC. The chain has TRBV7-2 and TRBJ2-1; the D is unclear. Gene TRBJ2-7 matches the end of the DNA better, so the J call may be wrong. The CDR3 has 13 residues. The V gene's germline CDR1 is SGHTA and CDR2 FQGNSA.

The CDR3 DNA sequence: TGTGCCAGCACCCCTCGCTCAGGGGGTAAGGTTCCAGAGACCCAGTACTTC. Protein: CASTPRSGGKVPETQYF. The chain uses TRBV25-1 and TRBJ2-5, with 7 bases lining up with TRBD1. V dropped 7 bases and J dropped 4; count of bases not matched to a gene: 18. Germline CDR1 is MGHDK and CDR2 is SYGVNS. The CDR3 loop spans 17 amino acids. Full variable domain (missing parts from reference TRBV25-1 and TRBJ2-5): EADIYQTPRYLVIGTGKKITLECSQTMGHDKMYWYQQDPGMELHLIHYSYGVNSTEKGDLSSESTVSRIRTEHFPLTLESARPSHTSQYLCASTPRSGGKVPETQYFGPGTRLLVL.

This rearrangement joins TRBV7-2 to TRBJ2-1; D might be TRBD2 (5 bases). This CDR3 has 12 residues. V lost 3 bases and J lost 14, with 14 bases in between. Per germline, CDR1 SGHTA and CDR2 FQGNSA. The CDR3 loop is CASSFRPPREFF. The DNA of the CDR3 is TGTGCCAGCAGCTTTAGACCCCCGAGGGAGTTCTTC.

This clonotype was seen only a few times. V and J are TRBV5-5 and TRBJ2-5, with a weak D call TRBD2 (6 bases). Trimming removed 5 bases at V and 5 bases at J, with 19 bases between. The CDR3 covers 15 residues. Germline V gene data show CDR1 as SGHKS and CDR2 as YYEKEE (reference sequence). CDR3 DNA sequence: TGTGCCAGCAGTTTAGAGGGTGGGAGGTGGGAGACCCAGTACTTC. Amino acids: CASSLEGGRWETQYF. Together with reference TRBV5-5 and TRBJ2-5, the CDR3 gives the full variable domain: DAGVTQSPTHLIKTRGQQVTLRCSPISGHKSVSWYQQVLGQGPQFIFQYYEKEERGRGNFPDRFSARQFPNYSSELNVNALLLGDSALYLCASSLEGGRWETQYFGPGTRLLVL.

J is TRBJ1-5 and V is TRBV28; 11 bases match TRBD1. CDR1 is MDHEN, CDR2 SYDVKM, per germline. The V segment lost 5 bases and the J segment 2 bases; nucleotides outside the gene matches: 5. This CDR3 has 16 amino acids. This CDR3 reads CASSPWGQGGNQPQHF. The CDR3 nucleotides read TGTGCCAGCAGTCCGTGGGGACAGGGGGGCAATCAGCCCCAGCATTTT. Complete variable domain (other parts from reference TRBV28 and TRBJ1-5): DVKVTQSSRYLVKRTGEKVFLECVQDMDHENMFWYRQDPGLGLRLIYFSYDVKMKEKGDIPEGYSVSREKKERFSLILESASTNQTSMYLCASSPWGQGGNQPQHFGDGTRLSIL.

V usage is TRBV4-1 and J usage is TRBJ2-7; 12 bases map to TRBD1. This CDR3 region has 23 residues. The junction had 26 bases not matched to a gene; V was cut back by 1 base and J by 4 bases. The V gene's germline CDR1 is MGHRA and CDR2 YSYEKL. CDR3: CASSQGLIPLPGQGALGQYEQYF. In nucleotides, the CDR3 is TGCGCCAGCAGCCAAGGTTTGATTCCCTTGCCGGGACAGGGGGCGCTGGGCCAGTACGAGCAGTACTTC.